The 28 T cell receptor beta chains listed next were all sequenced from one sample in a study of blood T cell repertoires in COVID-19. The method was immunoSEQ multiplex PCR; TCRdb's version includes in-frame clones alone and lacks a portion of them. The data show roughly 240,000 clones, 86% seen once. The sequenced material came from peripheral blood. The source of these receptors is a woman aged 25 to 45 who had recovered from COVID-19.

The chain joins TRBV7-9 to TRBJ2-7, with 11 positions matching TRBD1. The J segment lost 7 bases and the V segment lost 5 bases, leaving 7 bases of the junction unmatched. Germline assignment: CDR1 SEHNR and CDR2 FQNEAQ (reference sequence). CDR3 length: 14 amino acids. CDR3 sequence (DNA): TGTGCCAGCAGCGACCGGGACAGGGGGTTTGAGCAGTACTTC. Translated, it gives CASSDRDRGFEQYF.

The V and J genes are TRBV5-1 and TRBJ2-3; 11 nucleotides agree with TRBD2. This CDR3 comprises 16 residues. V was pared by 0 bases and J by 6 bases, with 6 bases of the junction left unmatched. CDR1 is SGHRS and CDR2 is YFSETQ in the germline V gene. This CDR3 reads CASSLGSGGAGDTQYF. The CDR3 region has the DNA TGCGCCAGCAGCTTGGGTAGCGGGGGGGCCGGGGATACGCAGTATTTT.

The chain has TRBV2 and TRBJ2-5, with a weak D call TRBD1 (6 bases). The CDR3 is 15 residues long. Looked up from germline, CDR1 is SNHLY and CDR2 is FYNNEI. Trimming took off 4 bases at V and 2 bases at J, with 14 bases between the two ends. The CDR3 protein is CASSGGLQGQETQYF. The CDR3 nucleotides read TGTGCCAGCAGTGGGGGCCTACAGGGACAAGAGACCCAGTACTTC.

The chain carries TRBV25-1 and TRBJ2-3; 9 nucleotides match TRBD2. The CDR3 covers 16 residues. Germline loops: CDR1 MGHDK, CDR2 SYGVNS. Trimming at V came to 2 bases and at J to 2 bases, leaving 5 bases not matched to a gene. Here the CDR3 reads CASSEMGGGDTDTQYF. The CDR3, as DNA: TGTGCCAGCAGTGAAATGGGCGGGGGGGACACAGATACGCAGTATTTT.

The DNA of the CDR3 is TGTGCCAGCAGCTTACGGGGCGGGGAGCTGTTTTTT. It specifies CASSLRGGELFF. The chain is built from TRBV7-2 and TRBJ2-2; D perhaps matches TRBD2 (5 bases). V was cut by 2 bases and J by 7 bases, with 5 bases left in between. Germline V gene lookup returns CDR1 SGHTA and CDR2 FQGNSA. The CDR3 is made up of 12 amino acids. Combining the CDR3 with reference TRBV7-2 and TRBJ2-2 gives the whole variable domain GAGVSQSPSNKVTEKGKDVELRCDPISGHTALYWYRQSLGQGLEFLIYFQGNSAPDKSGLPSDRFSAERTGGSVSTLTIQRTQQEDSAVYLCASSLRGGELFFGEGSRLTVL.

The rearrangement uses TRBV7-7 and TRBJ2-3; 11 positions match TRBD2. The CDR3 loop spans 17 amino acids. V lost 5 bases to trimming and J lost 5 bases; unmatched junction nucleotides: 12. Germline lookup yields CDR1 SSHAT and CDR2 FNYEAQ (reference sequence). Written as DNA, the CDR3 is TGTGCCAGCAGCCCGAAGGTCCTAGCGGGGGGAGTAGATACGCAGTATTTT. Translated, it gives CASSPKVLAGGVDTQYF.

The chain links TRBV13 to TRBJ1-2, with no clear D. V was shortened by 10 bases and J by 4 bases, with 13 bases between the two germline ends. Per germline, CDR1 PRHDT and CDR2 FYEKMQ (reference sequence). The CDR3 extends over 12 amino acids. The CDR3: CAIPLNFYGYTF. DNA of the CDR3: TGTGCCATCCCTCTTAATTTCTATGGCTACACCTTC.

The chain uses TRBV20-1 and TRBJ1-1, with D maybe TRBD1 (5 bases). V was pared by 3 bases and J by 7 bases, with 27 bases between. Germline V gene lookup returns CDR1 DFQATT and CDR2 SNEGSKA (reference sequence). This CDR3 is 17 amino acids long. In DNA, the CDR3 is TGCAGTGCTAGTTTCAGTCGGTCGGGGGTCTTCGTCGGTGAAGCTTTCTTT. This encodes CSASFSRSGVFVGEAFF.

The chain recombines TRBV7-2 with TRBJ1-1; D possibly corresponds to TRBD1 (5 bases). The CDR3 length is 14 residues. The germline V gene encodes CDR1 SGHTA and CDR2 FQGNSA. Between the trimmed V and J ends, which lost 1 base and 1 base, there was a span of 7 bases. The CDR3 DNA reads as TGTGCCAGCAGCTTAGTGGGGGGGAACACTGAAGCTTTCTTT. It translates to CASSLVGGNTEAFF.

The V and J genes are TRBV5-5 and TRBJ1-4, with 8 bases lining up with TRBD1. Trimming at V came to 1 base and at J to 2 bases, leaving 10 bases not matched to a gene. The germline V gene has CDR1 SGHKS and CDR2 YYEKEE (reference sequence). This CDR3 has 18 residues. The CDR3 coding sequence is TGTGCCAGCAGCTTGAGGATGACAGGGGTTATCACTAATGAAAAACTGTTTTTT. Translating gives CASSLRMTGVITNEKLFF.

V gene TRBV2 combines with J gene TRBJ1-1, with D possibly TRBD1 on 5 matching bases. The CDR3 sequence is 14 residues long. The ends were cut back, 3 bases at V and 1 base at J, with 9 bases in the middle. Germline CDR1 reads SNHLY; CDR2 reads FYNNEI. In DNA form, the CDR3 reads TGTGCCAGCAGTGACAGACAGAGGAACACTGAAGCTTTCTTT. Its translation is CASSDRQRNTEAFF.

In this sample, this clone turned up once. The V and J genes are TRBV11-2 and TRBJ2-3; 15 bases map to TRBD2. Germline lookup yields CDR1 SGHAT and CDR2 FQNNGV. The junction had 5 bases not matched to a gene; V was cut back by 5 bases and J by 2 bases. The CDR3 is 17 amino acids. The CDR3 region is CASSLGLAGGTTDTQYF. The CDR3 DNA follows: TGTGCCAGCAGCCTGGGACTAGCGGGGGGTACCACAGATACGCAGTATTTT.

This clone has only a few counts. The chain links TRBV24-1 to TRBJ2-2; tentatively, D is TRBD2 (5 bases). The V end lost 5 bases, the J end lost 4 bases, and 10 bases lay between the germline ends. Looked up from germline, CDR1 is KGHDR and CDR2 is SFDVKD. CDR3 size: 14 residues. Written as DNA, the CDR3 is TGTGCCACCAGTGTGAGCGGTTCCACCGGGGAGCTGTTTTTT. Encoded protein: CATSVSGSTGELFF.

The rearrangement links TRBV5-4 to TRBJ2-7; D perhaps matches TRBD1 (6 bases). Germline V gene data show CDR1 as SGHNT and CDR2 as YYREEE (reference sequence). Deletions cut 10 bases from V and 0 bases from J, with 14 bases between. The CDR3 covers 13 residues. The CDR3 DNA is TGTGCCTTCGTGGGGACAAGCTCCTACGAGCAGTACTTC. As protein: CAFVGTSSYEQYF.

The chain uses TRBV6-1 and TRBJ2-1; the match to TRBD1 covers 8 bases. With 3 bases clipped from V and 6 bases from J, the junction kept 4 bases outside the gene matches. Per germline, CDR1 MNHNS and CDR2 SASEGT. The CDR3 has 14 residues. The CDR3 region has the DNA TGTGCCAGCAGTGATCTTACAGGGGGCAATGAGCAGTTCTTC. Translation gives CASSDLTGGNEQFF.

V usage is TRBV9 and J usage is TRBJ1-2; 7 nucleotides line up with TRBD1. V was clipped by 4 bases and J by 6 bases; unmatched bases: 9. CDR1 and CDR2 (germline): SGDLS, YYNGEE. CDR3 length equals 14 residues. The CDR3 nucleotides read TGTGCCAGCAGCCCTGTGACAGGGCGGGATGGCTACACCTTC. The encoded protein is CASSPVTGRDGYTF.

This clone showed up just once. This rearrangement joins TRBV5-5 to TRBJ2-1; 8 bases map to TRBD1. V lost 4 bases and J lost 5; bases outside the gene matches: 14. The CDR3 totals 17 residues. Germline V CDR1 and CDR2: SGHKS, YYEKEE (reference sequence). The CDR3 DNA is TGTGCCAGCAGCAGCCCTGGACAGGGAACCTTGAACAATGAGCAGTTCTTC. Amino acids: CASSSPGQGTLNNEQFF.

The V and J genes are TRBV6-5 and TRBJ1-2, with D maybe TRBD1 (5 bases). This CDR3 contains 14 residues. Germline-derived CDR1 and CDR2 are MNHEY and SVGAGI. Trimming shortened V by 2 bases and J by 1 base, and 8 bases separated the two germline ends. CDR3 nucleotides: TGTGCCAGCAGTTACCGGGGGGGTAACTATGGCTACACCTTC. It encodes CASSYRGGNYGYTF.

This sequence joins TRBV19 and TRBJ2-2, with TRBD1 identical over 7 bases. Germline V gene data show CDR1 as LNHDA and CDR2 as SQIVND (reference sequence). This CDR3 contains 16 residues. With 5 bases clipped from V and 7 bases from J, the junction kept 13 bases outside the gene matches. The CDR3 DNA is TGTGCCAGTAGTCAACCCGTTACAGGGGCCCACGGGGAGCTGTTTTTT. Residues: CASSQPVTGAHGELFF.

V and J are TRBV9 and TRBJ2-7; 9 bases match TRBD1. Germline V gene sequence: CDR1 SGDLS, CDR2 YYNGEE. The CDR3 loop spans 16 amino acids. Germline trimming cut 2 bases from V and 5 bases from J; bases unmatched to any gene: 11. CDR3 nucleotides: TGTGCCAGCAGCGTTTTACCGGGACAGGGAAGAGACGAGCAGTACTTC. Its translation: CASSVLPGQGRDEQYF.

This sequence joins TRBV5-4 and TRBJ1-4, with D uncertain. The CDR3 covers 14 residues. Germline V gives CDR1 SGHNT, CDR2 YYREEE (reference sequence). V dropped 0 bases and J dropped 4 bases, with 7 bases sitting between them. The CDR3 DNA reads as TGTGCCAGCAGCTTGGGCGGATTTAATGAAAAACTGTTTTTT. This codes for CASSLGGFNEKLFF.

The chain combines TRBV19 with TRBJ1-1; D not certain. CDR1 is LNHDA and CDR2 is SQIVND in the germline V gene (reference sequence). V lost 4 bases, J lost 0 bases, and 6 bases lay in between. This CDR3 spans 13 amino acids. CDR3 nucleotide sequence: TGTGCCAGTAGTAGAACAGTGAACACTGAAGCTTTCTTT. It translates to CASSRTVNTEAFF.

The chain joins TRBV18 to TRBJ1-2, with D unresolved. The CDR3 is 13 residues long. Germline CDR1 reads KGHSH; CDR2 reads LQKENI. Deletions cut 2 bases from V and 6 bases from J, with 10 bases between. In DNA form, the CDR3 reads TGTGCCAGCTCACCATTGGAGGTGAATGGCTACACCTTC. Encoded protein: CASSPLEVNGYTF.

CDR3 amino acids: CASSQEKGTYNEQFF. In nucleotides, the CDR3 is TGTGCCAGCAGCCAAGAAAAGGGGACCTACAATGAGCAGTTCTTC. This chain connects TRBV14 to TRBJ2-1; D might be TRBD1 (5 bases). The CDR3 runs 15 residues. V was pared by 0 bases and J by 2 bases, with 8 bases between. Germline V CDR1 and CDR2: SGHDN, FVKESK.

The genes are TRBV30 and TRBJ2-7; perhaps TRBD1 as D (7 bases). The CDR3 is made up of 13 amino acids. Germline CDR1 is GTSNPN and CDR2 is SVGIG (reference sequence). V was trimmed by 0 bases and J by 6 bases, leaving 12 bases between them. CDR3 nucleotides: TGTGCCTGGAGTGTACTTCAGGGGGGCGAGCAGTACTTC. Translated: CAWSVLQGGEQYF.

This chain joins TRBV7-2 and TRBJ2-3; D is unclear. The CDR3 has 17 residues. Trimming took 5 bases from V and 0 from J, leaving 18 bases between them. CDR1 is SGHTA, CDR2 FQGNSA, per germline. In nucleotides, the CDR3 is TGTGCCAGCAGCGATACCATTCCTCGGTCAAGCACAGATACGCAGTATTTT. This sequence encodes CASSDTIPRSSTDTQYF. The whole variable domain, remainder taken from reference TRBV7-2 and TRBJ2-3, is GAGVSQSPSNKVTEKGKDVELRCDPISGHTALYWYRQSLGQGLEFLIYFQGNSAPDKSGLPSDRFSAERTGGSVSTLTIQRTQQEDSAVYLCASSDTIPRSSTDTQYFGPGTRLTVL.

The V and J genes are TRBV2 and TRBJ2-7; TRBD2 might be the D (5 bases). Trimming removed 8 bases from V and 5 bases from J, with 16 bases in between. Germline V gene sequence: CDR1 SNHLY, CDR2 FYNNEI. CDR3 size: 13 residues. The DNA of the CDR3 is TGTGCCAGCGAATCGGACTCGCGAAACGAGCAGTACTTC. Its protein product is CASESDSRNEQYF.

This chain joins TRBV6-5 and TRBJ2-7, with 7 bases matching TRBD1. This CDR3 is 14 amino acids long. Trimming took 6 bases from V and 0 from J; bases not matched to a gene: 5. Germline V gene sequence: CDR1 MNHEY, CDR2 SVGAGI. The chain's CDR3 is CASSADRTSYEQYF. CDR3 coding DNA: TGTGCCAGCAGCGCGGACAGGACCTCCTACGAGCAGTACTTC.